This T cell receptor (beta chain) is from a study of blood T cell repertoires in COVID-19. The CDR3 runs 19 residues. Germline V gives CDR1 SEHNR, CDR2 FQNEAQ (reference sequence). V was cut by 6 bases and J by 0 bases, with 25 bases left in between. In the study's own analysis: Estimated nucleated cell counts came from reference gene primer amplification. Clones were sequenced by immunoSEQ multiplex PCR, and TCRdb holds only the in-frame ones, with some missing. The V and J calls and clone size were taken over from that table, and D and trimming were inferred from the DNA. The data contain around 250,000 clones, over 75% of them singletons. Participant age was 18 to 89 years, and participants resided in fewer than 25 US areas. It was within 2 weeks before study entry that exposed participants met a COVID-19 case.

This receptor was taken from a woman in her 40s who had been exposed to COVID-19. The material sequenced was PBMCs or T cells enriched from blood (not recorded which). The chain couples TRBV7-9 to TRBJ2-3; tentatively, D is TRBD1 (5 bases). As DNA, the CDR3 is TGTGCCAGCAGAGTAAAGGTCACAGGAGAACATTCTAGCACAGATACGCAGTATTTT. Its translation: CASRVKVTGEHSSTDTQYF.